The 7 T cell receptor beta chains in this list originate from one sample, sequenced in a study of blood T cell repertoires in COVID-19. Clones were sequenced by immunoSEQ multiplex PCR, and TCRdb holds only the in-frame ones, with some missing. This sample has approximately 260,000 clones, with about 85% found just once. Sequences were obtained from peripheral blood. The receptors come from a man aged 18-30 years with active or convalescent COVID-19.

This clone is a singleton in its sample. As DNA, the CDR3 is TGTGCCAGCAGCTTGACGGACAGGACACAGATCGAGCAGTACTTC. Translating gives CASSLTDRTQIEQYF. J is TRBJ2-7 and V is TRBV7-9; 7 bases fit TRBD1. V lost 3 bases to trimming and J lost 6 bases; unmatched junction nucleotides: 11. Germline V gene data show CDR1 as SEHNR and CDR2 as FQNEAQ (reference sequence). CDR3 length: 15 residues.

The rearrangement uses TRBV27 and TRBJ1-1; a weak D match, TRBD1 (6 bases). The CDR3 consists of 14 residues. Trimming cost V 5 bases and J 0 bases, with 10 bases left between them. The V gene's germline CDR1 is MNHEY and CDR2 SMNVEV (reference sequence). DNA of the CDR3: TGTGCCAGCAGTCCGGGACACTTGAACACTGAAGCTTTCTTT. The encoded protein is CASSPGHLNTEAFF.

The J gene is TRBJ2-5, the V gene TRBV30; 8 bases fit TRBD2. J was trimmed by 2 bases and V by 4 bases; bases with no gene match: 6. Germline CDR1 reads GTSNPN; CDR2 reads SVGIG (reference sequence). The CDR3 runs to 14 residues. The CDR3 reads CAWTGTSNQETQYF. The CDR3 DNA sequence: TGTGCCTGGACCGGGACTAGTAATCAAGAGACCCAGTACTTC.

The chain joins TRBV19 to TRBJ2-3, with 8 nucleotides matching TRBD2. Germline trimming cut 4 bases from V and 0 bases from J; bases unmatched to any gene: 6. CDR1 is LNHDA and CDR2 is SQIVND in the germline V gene (reference sequence). The CDR3 spans 16 residues. The CDR3 DNA reads as TGTGCCAGTAGTAGGGGGACTAGAGCTAGCACAGATACGCAGTATTTT. This translates into CASSRGTRASTDTQYF. The full variable domain, with the rest looked up from reference TRBV19 and TRBJ2-3, is DGGITQSPKYLFRKEGQNVTLSCEQNLNHDAMYWYRQDPGQGLRLIYYSQIVNDFQKGDIAEGYSVSREKKESFPLTVTSAQKNPTAFYLCASSRGTRASTDTQYFGPGTRLTVL.

This chain joins TRBV5-1 and TRBJ1-1; D ambiguous. V shed 1 base and J shed 2 bases, with 9 bases lying between them. CDR1 SGHRS and CDR2 YFSETQ come from the germline V gene. The CDR3 has 14 amino acids. In DNA form, the CDR3 reads TGCGCCAGCAGCTTGTATACGGGAAACACTGAAGCTTTCTTT. Protein sequence: CASSLYTGNTEAFF.

The chain has TRBV18 and TRBJ2-2, with D tentatively TRBD1 (5 bases). The V gene's germline CDR1 is KGHSH and CDR2 LQKENI. V lost 0 bases and J 6 bases, leaving 8 bases between the germline ends. CDR3 length: 14 amino acids. The CDR3 nucleotides are TGTGCCAGCTCACCACCATCAGGGTCCGGGGAGCTGTTTTTT. Translating it yields CASSPPSGSGELFF. Complete variable domain (other parts from reference TRBV18 and TRBJ2-2): NAGVMQNPRHLVRRRGQEARLRCSPMKGHSHVYWYRQLPEEGLKFMVYLQKENIIDESGMPKERFSAEFPKEGPSILRIQQVVRGDSAAYFCASSPPSGSGELFFGEGSRLTVL.

The rearrangement joins TRBV5-1 to TRBJ1-2, with a weak D call TRBD1 (6 bases). The CDR3 is 12 amino acids. The V gene lost 1 base and the J gene lost 7 bases, with 8 bases spanning the gap. Per germline, CDR1 SGHRS and CDR2 YFSETQ. The DNA of the CDR3 is TGCGCCAGCAGCTTGCAGGGGATTGGCTACACCTTC. As protein: CASSLQGIGYTF.